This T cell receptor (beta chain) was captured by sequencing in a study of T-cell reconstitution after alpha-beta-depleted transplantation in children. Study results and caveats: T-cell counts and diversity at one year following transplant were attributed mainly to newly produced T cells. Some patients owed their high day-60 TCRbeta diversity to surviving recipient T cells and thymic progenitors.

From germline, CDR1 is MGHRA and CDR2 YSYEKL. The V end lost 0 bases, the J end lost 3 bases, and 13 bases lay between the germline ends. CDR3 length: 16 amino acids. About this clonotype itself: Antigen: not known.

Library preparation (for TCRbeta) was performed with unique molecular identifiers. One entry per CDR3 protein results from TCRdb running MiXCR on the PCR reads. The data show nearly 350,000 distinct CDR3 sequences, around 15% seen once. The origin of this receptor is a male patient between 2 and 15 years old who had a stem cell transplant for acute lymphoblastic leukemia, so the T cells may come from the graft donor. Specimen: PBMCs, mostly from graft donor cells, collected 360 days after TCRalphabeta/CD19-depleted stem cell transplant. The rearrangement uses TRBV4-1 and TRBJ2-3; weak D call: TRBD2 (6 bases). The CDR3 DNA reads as TGCGCCAGCAGCCAAGATATGCGCGGGACTACAGATACGCAGTATTTT. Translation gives CASSQDMRGTTDTQYF.